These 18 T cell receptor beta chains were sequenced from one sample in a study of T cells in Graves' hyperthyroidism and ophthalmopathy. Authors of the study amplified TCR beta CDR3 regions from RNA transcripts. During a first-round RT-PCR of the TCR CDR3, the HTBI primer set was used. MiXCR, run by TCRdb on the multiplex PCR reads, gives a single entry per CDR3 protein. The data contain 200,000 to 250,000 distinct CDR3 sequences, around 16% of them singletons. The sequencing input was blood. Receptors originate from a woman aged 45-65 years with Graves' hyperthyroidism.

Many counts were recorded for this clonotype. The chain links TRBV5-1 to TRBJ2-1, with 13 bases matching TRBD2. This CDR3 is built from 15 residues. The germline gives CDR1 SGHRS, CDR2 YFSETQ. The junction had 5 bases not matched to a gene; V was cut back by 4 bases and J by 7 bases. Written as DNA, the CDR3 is TGCGCCAGCAGCGACCCGGGACTAGCGGGAAATGAGCAGTTCTTC. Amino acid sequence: CASSDPGLAGNEQFF.

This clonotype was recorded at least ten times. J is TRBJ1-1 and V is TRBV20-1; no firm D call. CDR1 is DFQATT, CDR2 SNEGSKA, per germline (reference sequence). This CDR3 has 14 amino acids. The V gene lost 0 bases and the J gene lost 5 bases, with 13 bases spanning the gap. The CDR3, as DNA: TGCAGTGCTAGAGAGCTGTCGGCTTATACTGAAGCTTTCTTT. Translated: CSARELSAYTEAFF.

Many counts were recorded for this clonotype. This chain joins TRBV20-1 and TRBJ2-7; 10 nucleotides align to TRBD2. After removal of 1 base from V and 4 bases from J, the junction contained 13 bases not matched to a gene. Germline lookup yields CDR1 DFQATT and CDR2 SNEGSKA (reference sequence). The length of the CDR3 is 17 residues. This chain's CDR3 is CSARVNLSGRALYEQYF. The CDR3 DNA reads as TGCAGTGCTAGAGTGAACCTAAGCGGGAGGGCCTTATACGAGCAGTACTTC.

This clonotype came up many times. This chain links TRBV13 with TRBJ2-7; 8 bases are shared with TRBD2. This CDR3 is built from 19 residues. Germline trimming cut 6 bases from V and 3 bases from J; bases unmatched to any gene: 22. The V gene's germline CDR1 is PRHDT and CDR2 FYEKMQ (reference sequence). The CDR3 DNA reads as TGTGCCAGCAGTCTAACCGATAGTCCGGGACTAGGTGACCACTACGAGCAGTACTTC. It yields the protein CASSLTDSPGLGDHYEQYF.

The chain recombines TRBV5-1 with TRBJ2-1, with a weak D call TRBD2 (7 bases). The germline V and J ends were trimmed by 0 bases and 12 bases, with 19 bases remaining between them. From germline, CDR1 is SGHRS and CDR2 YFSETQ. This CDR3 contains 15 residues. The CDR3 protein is CASSLDRAGVLGQFF. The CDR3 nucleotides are TGCGCCAGCAGCTTGGACAGGGCGGGAGTACTTGGGCAGTTCTTC.

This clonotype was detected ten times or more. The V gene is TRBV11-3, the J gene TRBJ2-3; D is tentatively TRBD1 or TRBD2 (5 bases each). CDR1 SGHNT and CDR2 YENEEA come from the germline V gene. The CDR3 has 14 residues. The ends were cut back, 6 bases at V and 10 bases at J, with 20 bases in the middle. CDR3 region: CASSPFREKGAQYF. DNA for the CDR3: TGTGCCAGCAGTCCATTCAGGGAGAAAGGAGCGCAGTATTTT. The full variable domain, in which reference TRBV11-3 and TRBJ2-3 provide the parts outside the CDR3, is EAGVVQSPRYKIIEKKQPVAFWCNPISGHNTLYWYLQNLGQGPELLIRYENEEAVDDSQLPKDRFSAERLKGVDSTLKIQPAELGDSAVYLCASSPFREKGAQYFGPGTRLTVL.

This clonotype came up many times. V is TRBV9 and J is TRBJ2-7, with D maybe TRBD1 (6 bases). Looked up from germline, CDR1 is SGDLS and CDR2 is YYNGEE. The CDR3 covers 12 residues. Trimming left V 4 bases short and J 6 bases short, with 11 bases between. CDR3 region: CASSNLQGEQYF. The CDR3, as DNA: TGTGCCAGCAGCAACTTACAGGGCGAGCAGTACTTC.

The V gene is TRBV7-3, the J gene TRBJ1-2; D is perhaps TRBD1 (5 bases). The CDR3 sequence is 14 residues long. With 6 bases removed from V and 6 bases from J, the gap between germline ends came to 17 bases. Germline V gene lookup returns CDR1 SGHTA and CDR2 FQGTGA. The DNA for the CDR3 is TGTGCCAGCAGTTCCAGTTCGGGAGGGGATGGCTACACCTTC. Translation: CASSSSSGGDGYTF. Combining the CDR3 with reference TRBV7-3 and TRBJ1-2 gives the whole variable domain GAGVSQTPSNKVTEKGKYVELRCDPISGHTALYWYRQSLGQGPEFLIYFQGTGAADDSGLPNDRFFAVRPEGSVSTLKIQRTERGDSAVYLCASSSSSGGDGYTFGSGTRLTVV.

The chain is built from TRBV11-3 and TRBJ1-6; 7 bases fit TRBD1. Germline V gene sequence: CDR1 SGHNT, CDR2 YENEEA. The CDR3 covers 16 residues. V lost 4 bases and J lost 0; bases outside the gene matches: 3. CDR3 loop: CASSSGGNSYNSPLHF. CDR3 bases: TGTGCCAGCAGCTCAGGGGGTAACTCCTATAATTCACCCCTCCACTTT.

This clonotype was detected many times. The CDR3 sequence is CASNPGRVNEKLFF. CDR3 in DNA: TGTGCCAGCAACCCAGGCCGAGTTAATGAAAAACTGTTTTTT. This rearrangement joins TRBV2 to TRBJ1-4; no definite D call. CDR3 length equals 14 residues. V was clipped by 7 bases and J by 4 bases, with 13 bases between them. Germline CDR1 reads SNHLY; CDR2 reads FYNNEI.

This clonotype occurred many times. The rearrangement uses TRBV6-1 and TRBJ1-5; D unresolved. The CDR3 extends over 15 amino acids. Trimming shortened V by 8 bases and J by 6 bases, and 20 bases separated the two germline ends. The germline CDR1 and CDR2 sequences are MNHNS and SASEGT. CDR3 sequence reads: CASAFVGQSGQPQHF. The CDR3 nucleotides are TGTGCCAGCGCCTTTGTCGGGCAGAGCGGTCAGCCCCAGCATTTT.

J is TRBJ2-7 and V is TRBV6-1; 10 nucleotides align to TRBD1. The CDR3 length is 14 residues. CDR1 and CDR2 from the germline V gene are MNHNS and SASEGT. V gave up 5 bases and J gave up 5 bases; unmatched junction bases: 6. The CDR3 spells CASSQSTGGDEQYF. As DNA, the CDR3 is TGTGCCAGCAGTCAATCGACAGGGGGCGACGAGCAGTACTTC.

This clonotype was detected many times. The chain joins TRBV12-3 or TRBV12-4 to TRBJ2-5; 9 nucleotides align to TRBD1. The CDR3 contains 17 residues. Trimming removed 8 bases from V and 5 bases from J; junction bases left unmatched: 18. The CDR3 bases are TGTGCCAGCCGGAAGCGTACCGGGACAGGGTATATTGAGACCCAGTACTTC. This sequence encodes CASRKRTGTGYIETQYF.

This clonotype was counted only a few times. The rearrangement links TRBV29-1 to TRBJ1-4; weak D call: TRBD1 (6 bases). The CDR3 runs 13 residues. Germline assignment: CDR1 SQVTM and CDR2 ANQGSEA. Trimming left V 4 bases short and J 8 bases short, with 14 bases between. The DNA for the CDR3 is TGCAGCGTTGTCACAGGGCGGACCGAAAAACTGTTTTTT. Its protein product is CSVVTGRTEKLFF.

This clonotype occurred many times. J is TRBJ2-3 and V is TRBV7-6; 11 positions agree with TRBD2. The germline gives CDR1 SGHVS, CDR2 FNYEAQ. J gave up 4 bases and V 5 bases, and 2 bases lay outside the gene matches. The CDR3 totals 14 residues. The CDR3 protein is CASSAGLAADTQYF. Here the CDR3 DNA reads TGTGCCAGCAGCGCGGGACTAGCGGCAGATACGCAGTATTTT.

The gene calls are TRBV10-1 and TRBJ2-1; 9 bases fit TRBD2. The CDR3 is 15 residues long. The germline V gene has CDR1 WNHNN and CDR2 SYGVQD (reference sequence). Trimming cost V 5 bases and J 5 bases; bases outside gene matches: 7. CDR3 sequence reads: CASSPRLADNNEQFF. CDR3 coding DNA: TGCGCCAGCAGTCCGCGACTAGCGGACAACAATGAGCAGTTCTTC.

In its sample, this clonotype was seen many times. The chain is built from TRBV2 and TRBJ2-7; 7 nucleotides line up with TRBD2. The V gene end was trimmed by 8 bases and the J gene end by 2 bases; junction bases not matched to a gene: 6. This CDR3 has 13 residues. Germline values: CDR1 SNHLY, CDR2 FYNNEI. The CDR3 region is CASSGTTPYEQYF. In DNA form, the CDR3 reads TGTGCCAGCTCTGGGACTACCCCCTACGAGCAGTACTTC. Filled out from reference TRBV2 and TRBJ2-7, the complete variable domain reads EPEVTQTPSHQVTQMGQEVILRCVPISNHLYFYWYRQILGQKVEFLVSFYNNEISEKSEIFDDQFSVERPDGSNFTLKIRSTKLEDSAMYFCASSGTTPYEQYFGPGTRLTVT.

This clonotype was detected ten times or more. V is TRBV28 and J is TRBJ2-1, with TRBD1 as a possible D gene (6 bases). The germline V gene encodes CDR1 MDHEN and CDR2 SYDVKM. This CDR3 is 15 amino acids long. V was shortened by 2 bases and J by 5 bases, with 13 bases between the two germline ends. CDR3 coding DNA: TGTGCCAGCAGTTTAGGGGGCACCCAACACAATGAGCAGTTCTTC. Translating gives CASSLGGTQHNEQFF.